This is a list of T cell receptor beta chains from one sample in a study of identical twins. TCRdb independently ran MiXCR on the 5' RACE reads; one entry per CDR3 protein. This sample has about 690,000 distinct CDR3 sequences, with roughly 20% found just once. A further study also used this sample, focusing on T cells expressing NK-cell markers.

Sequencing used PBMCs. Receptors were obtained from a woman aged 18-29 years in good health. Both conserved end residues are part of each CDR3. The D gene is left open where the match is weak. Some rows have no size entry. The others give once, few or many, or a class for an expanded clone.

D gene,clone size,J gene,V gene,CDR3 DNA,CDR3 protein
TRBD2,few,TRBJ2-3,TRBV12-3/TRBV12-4,TGTGCCAGCAGTTTCCGGGGGGTAGGAGGCACAGATACGCAGTATTTT,CASSFRGVGGTDTQYF
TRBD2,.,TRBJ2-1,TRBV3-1,TGTGCCAGCAGCCTCGGGGGGGGCCTGTGGAATGAGCAGTTCTTC,CASSLGGGLWNEQFF
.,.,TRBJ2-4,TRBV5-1,TGCGCCAGCAGCTGGACAGCTGAAAACATTCAGTACTTC,CASSWTAENIQYF
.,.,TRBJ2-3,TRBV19,TGTGCCAGTACAACTAGCAGACACACAGATACGCAGTATTTT,CASTTSRHTDTQYF
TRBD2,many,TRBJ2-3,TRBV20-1,TGCAGTGCCAGCCGACTAGCGGGGATGAATACGCAGTATTTT,CSASRLAGMNTQYF
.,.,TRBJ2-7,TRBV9,TGTGCCAGAACCTCCGGACTCTTCCCCTACGAGCAGTACTTC,CARTSGLFPYEQYF
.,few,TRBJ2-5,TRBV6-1,TGTGCCAGCAGGCCCCAGGGAATGGGAGAGACCCAGTACTTC,CASRPQGMGETQYF
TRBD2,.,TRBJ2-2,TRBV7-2,TGTGCCAGCAGCGTCTCTAGCGGGGGGAGGGCCGGGGAGCTGTTTTTT,CASSVSSGGRAGELFF
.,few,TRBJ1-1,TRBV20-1,TGCAGTGCTAGATCCCCCAGGGTAAACACTGAAGCTTTCTTT,CSARSPRVNTEAFF
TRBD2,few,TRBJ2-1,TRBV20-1,TGCAGTGCGAGGACTAGCGGGAGGGCTGGTGAGCAGTTCTTC,CSARTSGRAGEQFF
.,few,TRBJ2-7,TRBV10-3,TGTGCCATCAGTGAGCCCCAATACGAGCAGTACTTC,CAISEPQYEQYF
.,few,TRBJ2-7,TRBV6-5,TGTGCCAGCAGTTACGCCGGCGCAGGTGGGGAGCAGTACTTC,CASSYAGAGGEQYF
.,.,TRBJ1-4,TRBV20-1,TGCAGTGCTACCGCCGACAGCCCTTTTGAAAAACTGTTTTTT,CSATADSPFEKLFF
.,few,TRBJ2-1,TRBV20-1,TGCAGTGCTATAGCTAGCGCCGCCAATGAGCAGTTCTTC,CSAIASAANEQFF
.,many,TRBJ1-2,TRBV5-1,TGCGCCAGCAGCAACCGACCAGATGTAAATGGCTACACCTTC,CASSNRPDVNGYTF
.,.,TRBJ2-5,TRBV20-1,TGCAGTGCTAGAGATGCCCAGACGTTCGCGACCCAGTACTTC,CSARDAQTFATQYF
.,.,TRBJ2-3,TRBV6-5,TGTGCCAGCAGTTACTCGTTCGGTGAAACGCAGTATTTT,CASSYSFGETQYF
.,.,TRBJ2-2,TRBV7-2,TGTGCCATCCGGACCACCGGGGAGCTGTTTTTT,CAIRTTGELFF
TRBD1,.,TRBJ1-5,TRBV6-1,TGTGCCAGCATCTCGCCGGGACAGGGAGGTCAGCCCCAGCATTTT,CASISPGQGGQPQHF
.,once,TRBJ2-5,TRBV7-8,TGTGCCAGCCGGCCTCAATCCGCCGGAGAGACCCAGTACTTC,CASRPQSAGETQYF
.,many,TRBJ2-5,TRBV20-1,TGCAGTGCTAGACCTGGACTACTCCAAGAGACCCAGTACTTC,CSARPGLLQETQYF
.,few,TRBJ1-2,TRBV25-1,TGTGCCAGCAGTGATGGGTACGGGGATGGCTACACCTTC,CASSDGYGDGYTF
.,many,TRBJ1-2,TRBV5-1,TGCGCCAGCAGCTTGGGTTCGGGCCTCCTTCAGTATGGCTACACCTTC,CASSLGSGLLQYGYTF
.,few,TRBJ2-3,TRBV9,TGTGCCAGCAGCGTAGTGACTACCTCCTCGAACACAGATACGCAGTATTTT,CASSVVTTSSNTDTQYF
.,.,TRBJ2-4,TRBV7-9,TGTGCCAGCAGCTTATCGGCGCTAGCCAAAAACATTCAGTACTTC,CASSLSALAKNIQYF
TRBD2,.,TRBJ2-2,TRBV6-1,TGTGCCAGCAGACCCACTAGCGGGAGCTTCACCGGGGAGCTGTTTTTT,CASRPTSGSFTGELFF
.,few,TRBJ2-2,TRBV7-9,TGTGCCAGCAGCCTCGACTTAGACACCGGGGAGCTGTTTTTT,CASSLDLDTGELFF
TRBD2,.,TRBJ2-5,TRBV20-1,TGCAGTGCTAGAGATCTTCCTAGCGGACCCCAAGAGACCCAGTACTTC,CSARDLPSGPQETQYF
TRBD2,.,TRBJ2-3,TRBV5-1,TGCGCCAGCAGCTGGGGGGACTACACCCTAGCAGATACGCAGTATTTT,CASSWGDYTLADTQYF
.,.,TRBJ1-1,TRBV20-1,TGCAGTGCTAGACCCATTGTTTGGGACACTGAAGCTTTCTTT,CSARPIVWDTEAFF
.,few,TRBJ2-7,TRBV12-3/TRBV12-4,TGTGCCAGCAGTTCCCACAGGATAGCGTCCGAGCAGTACTTC,CASSSHRIASEQYF
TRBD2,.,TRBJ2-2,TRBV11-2,TGTGCCAGCAGCCACCAACGACTAGCGGGAGAGTCAACCGGGGAGCTGTTTTTT,CASSHQRLAGESTGELFF
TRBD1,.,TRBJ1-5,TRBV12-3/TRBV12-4,TGTGCCAGCAGCCCAGGGGGCTCGTTAGGCAATCAGCCCCAGCATTTT,CASSPGGSLGNQPQHF
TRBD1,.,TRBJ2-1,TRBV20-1,TGCAGTGCTAGAGACACCAACAGGGGTTACAATGAGCAGTTCTTC,CSARDTNRGYNEQFF
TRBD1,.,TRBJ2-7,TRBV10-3,TGTGCCATCAGTGATGGACAGGGGGACTACGAGCAGTACTTC,CAISDGQGDYEQYF
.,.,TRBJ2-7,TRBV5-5,TGTGCCAGCAGCCGCAGGGGAGAGTCCTACGAGCAGTACTTC,CASSRRGESYEQYF
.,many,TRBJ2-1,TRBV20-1,TGCAGTGTCGAGAAACTCCAGGAGCAGTTCTTC,CSVEKLQEQFF
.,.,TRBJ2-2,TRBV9,TGTGCCAGCAGCGTTTCCGGGGCCCCAAGGGCCGGGGAGCTGTTTTTT,CASSVSGAPRAGELFF
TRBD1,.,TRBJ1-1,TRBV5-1,TGCGCCAGCAGCTTGTACAGGGGAAACACTGAAGCTTTCTTT,CASSLYRGNTEAFF
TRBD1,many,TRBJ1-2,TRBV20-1,TGCAGTGCTACCGGGACAGGAGGACGAGTAGACTACACCTTC,CSATGTGGRVDYTF
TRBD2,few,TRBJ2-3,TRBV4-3,TGCGCCAGCAGGGCTAGCGGGAGGAGGACCACAGATACGCAGTATTTT,CASRASGRRTTDTQYF